This TCR beta chain stems from a study of blood T cells in healthy people across ages. Germline CDR1 reads SGHTA; CDR2 reads FQGNSA. V lost 5 bases and J 6 bases, leaving 9 bases between the germline ends. There are 12 residues in the CDR3. With a J-beta primer mix and a sample-barcoded 5' primer, a second PCR ran roughly 7 to 11 cycles. One entry per CDR3 protein, called by TCRdb with MiXCR from the 5' RACE reads. The sample carries 1,100,000 or so distinct CDR3 sequences, 40% to 55% recorded once. The sample holds a few counts of this clonotype. What was sequenced was blood. V gene TRBV7-2 combines with J gene TRBJ2-3; D unresolved. This TCR derives from a woman in her fifties or sixties in good health. CDR3 bases: TGTGCCAGCAGCCCCCGTTTTGATACGCAGTATTTT. It is translated as CASSPRFDTQYF.